These T cell receptor beta chains were read from a single sample in a study of CD8 T cells in Susac syndrome. TCRdb re-called the immunoSEQ multiplex PCR reads through MiXCR, storing one row per CDR3 protein. Of about 140,000 distinct CDR3 sequences listed, over 90% are singletons. The sample consisted of CD8+ T cells from PBMCs. Every receptor here comes from a human donor with Susac syndrome. CDR3s include the opening cysteine and the closing phenylalanine or tryptophan. The D gene is left open where the match is weak. Expanded clones get a size class; other rows say once, few or many, or leave the size out.

size: -; D: -; J: TRBJ2-7; length: 11; V: TRBV15; DNA: TGTGCCACCAGCACTGCCTACGAGCAGTACTTC; CDR3: CATSTAYEQYF
size: -; D: -; J: TRBJ1-5; length: 18; V: TRBV3-1; DNA: TGTGCCAGCAGCCAGGGGGACCCCTTCGAGGCTTTTAATCAGCCCCAGCATTTT; CDR3: CASSQGDPFEAFNQPQHF
size: -; D: -; J: TRBJ1-2; length: 11; V: TRBV5-1; DNA: TGCGCCAGCAGCGCGGGGGGCGGCTACACCTTC; CDR3: CASSAGGGYTF
size: few; D: -; J: TRBJ2-1; length: 12; V: TRBV5-6; DNA: TGTGCCAGCAGCTGGGAGTACAATGAGCAGTTCTTC; CDR3: CASSWEYNEQFF
size: -; D: -; J: TRBJ1-1; length: 10; V: TRBV20-1; DNA: TGCAGTGCTAGAGATCCAGAAGCTTTCTTT; CDR3: CSARDPEAFF
size: -; D: -; J: TRBJ2-3; length: 13; V: TRBV29-1; DNA: TGCAGCGTTGTGCCGATAGACGCAGATACGCAGTATTTT; CDR3: CSVVPIDADTQYF
size: -; D: TRBD2; J: TRBJ2-4; length: 17; V: TRBV28; DNA: TGTGCCAGCAGTACTTTGGCGGGAGGGCCAGCCAAAAACATTCAGTACTTC; CDR3: CASSTLAGGPAKNIQYF
size: -; D: TRBD2; J: TRBJ2-7; length: 13; V: TRBV20-1; DNA: TGCAGTATGACGCGGGGAGGGCCGGGGGAGCAGTACTTC; CDR3: CSMTRGGPGEQYF
size: -; D: TRBD2; J: TRBJ2-7; length: 15; V: TRBV7-8; DNA: TGTGCCAGCAGCTTAGAGCTAGCGGGAGTCCACGAGCAGTACTTC; CDR3: CASSLELAGVHEQYF
size: -; D: -; J: TRBJ2-2; length: 12; V: TRBV9; DNA: TGTGCCAGCAGCGACCGTCCCGGGGAGCTGTTTTTT; CDR3: CASSDRPGELFF
size: once; D: -; J: TRBJ2-1; length: 17; V: TRBV7-3; DNA: TGTGCCAGCAGCCACACACTTGGCGGGCTCTCCTACAATGAGCAGTTCTTC; CDR3: CASSHTLGGLSYNEQFF
size: -; D: TRBD2; J: TRBJ2-3; length: 17; V: TRBV5-4; DNA: TGTGCCAGCAGCTTGGCCAATAGCGGGACTAGCACAGATACGCAGTATTTT; CDR3: CASSLANSGTSTDTQYF
size: -; D: -; J: TRBJ2-7; length: 14; V: TRBV9; DNA: TGTGCCAGCAGCGTAGGCGGGACAGCTCCTGAGCAGTACTTC; CDR3: CASSVGGTAPEQYF
size: -; D: -; J: TRBJ1-5; length: 16; V: TRBV18; DNA: TGTGCCAGCTCCCCCACTTGGTGGGGGGGCGTTGAGCCCCAGCATTTT; CDR3: CASSPTWWGGVEPQHF
size: -; D: -; J: TRBJ2-7; length: 13; V: TRBV5-1; DNA: TGCGCCAGCAGCTTGGAACAGTACTACGAGCAGTACTTC; CDR3: CASSLEQYYEQYF
size: -; D: -; J: TRBJ2-3; length: 17; V: TRBV7-6; DNA: TGTGCCAGCAGCCTGCGGGGCAGGCCAGCGTCCACAGATACGCAGTATTTT; CDR3: CASSLRGRPASTDTQYF
size: -; D: -; J: TRBJ1-1; length: 15; V: TRBV27; DNA: TGTGCCAGCAGCCGCAAGCCCTACGGTGACACTGAAGCTTTCTTT; CDR3: CASSRKPYGDTEAFF
size: -; D: -; J: TRBJ1-5; length: 14; V: TRBV9; DNA: TGTGCCAGCAGCTCGTCGGGGTTAAATCAGCCCCAGCATTTT; CDR3: CASSSSGLNQPQHF
size: -; D: -; J: TRBJ1-2; length: 13; V: TRBV6-1; DNA: TGTGCCAGCAGTGAAGTCGGGACGGATGGCTACACCTTC; CDR3: CASSEVGTDGYTF
size: -; D: -; J: TRBJ1-5; length: 14; V: TRBV7-8; DNA: TGTGCCAGCAGCACAGGGTATAACGATCAGCCCCAGCATTTT; CDR3: CASSTGYNDQPQHF
size: once; D: TRBD1; J: TRBJ2-7; length: 16; V: TRBV28; DNA: TGTGCCAGCACCTACATGGACAGGTTCGAAACCTACGAGCAGTACTTC; CDR3: CASTYMDRFETYEQYF
size: -; D: -; J: TRBJ2-7; length: 12; V: TRBV12-5; DNA: TGTGCTAGTGGTCGCCAGGACTACGAGCAGTACTTC; CDR3: CASGRQDYEQYF
size: -; D: -; J: TRBJ1-2; length: 17; V: TRBV4-1; DNA: TGCGCCAGCAGCCAAGAGGAGCGACAGGTGGTTATTTATGGCTACACCTTC; CDR3: CASSQEERQVVIYGYTF
size: -; D: -; J: TRBJ2-3; length: 15; V: TRBV28; DNA: TGTGCCAGCAGTTCCCCCAGACACCCTCTCCCTACGGGGTATTTT; CDR3: CASSSPRHPLPTGYF
size: -; D: -; J: TRBJ1-4; length: 13; V: TRBV12-5; DNA: TGTGCTAGTGGTTTGGATTACGGTGAAAAACTGTTTTTT; CDR3: CASGLDYGEKLFF
size: -; D: -; J: TRBJ1-2; length: 20; V: TRBV3-1; DNA: TGTGCCAGCAGCCAAGAGCATATTCTGGGCCAGGGTTCAAGCTTCGATGGCTACACCTTC; CDR3: CASSQEHILGQGSSFDGYTF
size: -; D: TRBD2; J: TRBJ2-7; length: 16; V: TRBV5-1; DNA: TGCGCCAGCAGCTTTGGACTAGCGGGAGTTTTCCACGAGCAGTACTTC; CDR3: CASSFGLAGVFHEQYF
size: -; D: TRBD1; J: TRBJ2-7; length: 13; V: TRBV18; DNA: TGTGCCAGCTCACCTACAGGGGCCGGCGAGCAGTACTTC; CDR3: CASSPTGAGEQYF
size: -; D: TRBD1; J: TRBJ2-7; length: 15; V: TRBV27; DNA: TGTGCCAGCAGTTTATCGGGACAGAGTTCCTACGAGCAGTACTTC; CDR3: CASSLSGQSSYEQYF
size: -; D: -; J: TRBJ1-2; length: 15; V: TRBV9; DNA: TGTGCCAGCAGCGTAGAAGGGGCAGGTGTGGGTGGCTACACCTTC; CDR3: CASSVEGAGVGGYTF
size: -; D: TRBD2; J: TRBJ2-7; length: 16; V: TRBV28; DNA: TGTGCCAGCAGACACCTTAGCGGGAGGTCCTCCTACGAGCAGTACTTC; CDR3: CASRHLSGRSSYEQYF
size: -; D: -; J: TRBJ2-6; length: 16; V: TRBV3-1; DNA: TGTGCCAGCAGCCAAGACCTTATCATGGGGGCCAACGTCCTGACTTTC; CDR3: CASSQDLIMGANVLTF
size: -; D: TRBD1; J: TRBJ1-5; length: 20; V: TRBV14; DNA: TGTGCCAGCAGCCTGACGGTTGGGGGACAGAGAGGGTATAGCAATCAGCCCCAGCATTTT; CDR3: CASSLTVGGQRGYSNQPQHF
size: once; D: TRBD1; J: TRBJ2-5; length: 15; V: TRBV20-1; DNA: TGCAGTGCTCGATCTGGGACAGGGGGCGAAGAGACCCAGTACTTC; CDR3: CSARSGTGGEETQYF
size: -; D: TRBD2; J: TRBJ2-3; length: 17; V: TRBV11-3; DNA: TGTGCCAGCAGCTTAGCCGTAACTAGCGGGAGAACAGATACGCAGTATTTT; CDR3: CASSLAVTSGRTDTQYF
size: -; D: -; J: TRBJ1-2; length: 13; V: TRBV5-6; DNA: TGTGCCAGCAGCCCCGGGAGTTCCTTTGGCTACACCTTC; CDR3: CASSPGSSFGYTF
size: once; D: TRBD2; J: TRBJ2-1; length: 17; V: TRBV27; DNA: TGTGCCAGCAGTAAAAGCGGGAGAGGCGGCTCCTACAATGAGCAGTTCTTC; CDR3: CASSKSGRGGSYNEQFF